Listed here is a single T cell receptor beta chain. Its antigen is still unknown. These data belong to a study of radiation and T cells in renal cell carcinoma. As for the study in general: Nephrectomy followed 15 Gy stereotactic body radiation by 4 weeks. Study results and limitations: No pretreatment tumor biopsies were available for baseline clonotypes. In blood, top tumor clones expanded by 2 weeks, shrinking by 4.

The germline gives CDR1 SGHDT, CDR2 YYEEEE. V lost 7 bases to trimming and J lost 10 bases, with 22 bases between them. The CDR3 spans 14 residues. Some clones are missing from TCRdb's copy, which holds only in-frame ones; the method was immunoSEQ multiplex PCR. The sample has about 140,000 clones; 75% to 90% are singletons. Time point indicated: baseline pretreatment blood. Treatment given: 15 Gy SBRT to primary tumor, nephrectomy 4 weeks later. Serial blood draws occurred at baseline and 2 and 4 weeks post-SBRT. The sequencing used blood, collected from a patient whose treatment included radiotherapy and nephrectomy. The chain couples TRBV5-6 to TRBJ2-3; no clear D gene. The clonotype originates from a woman in her forties or fifties with renal cell carcinoma. This chain's CDR3 is CASLSGPTTSAQYF. In DNA form, the CDR3 reads TGTGCCAGCCTTTCGGGTCCAACTACGAGTGCGCAGTATTTT.